The 28 T cell receptor beta chains below were found in one sample sequenced in a study of Tregs in tolerant kidney transplant recipients. Sequenced by immunoSEQ multiplex PCR; TCRdb stores in-frame clones only, minus some. Of just under 65,000 clones listed, roughly 98% were seen once; the top ten hold around 0.34%. The material sequenced was Tregs from blood, taken before the transplant. The source of these receptors is a human donor who received a combined kidney and bone marrow transplant.

The rearrangement joins TRBV30 to TRBJ2-3, with a possible D match to TRBD2 (5 bases). The CDR3 consists of 14 residues. Trimming stripped 6 bases from V and 0 bases from J, with 13 bases between. The germline CDR1 and CDR2 sequences are GTSNPN and SVGIG (reference sequence). Written as DNA, the CDR3 is TGTGCCTGCCTGGACTGGCAAAGCACAGATACGCAGTATTTT. Protein: CACLDWQSTDTQYF.

The chain combines TRBV7-8 with TRBJ1-1, with TRBD1 matching 8 bases. CDR1 and CDR2 (germline): SGHVS, FQNEAQ. This CDR3 is 14 amino acids long. The ends lost 5 bases at V and 7 bases at J; junction bases unmatched: 9. The CDR3 DNA is TGTGCCAGCAGCCAGTTCAGGGGGCGCGGTGAAGCTTTCTTT. This encodes CASSQFRGRGEAFF.

This rearrangement joins TRBV28 to TRBJ2-3; tentatively, D is TRBD1 (6 bases). CDR1 and CDR2 from the germline V gene are MDHEN and SYDVKM. The length of the CDR3 is 15 residues. The V end lost 3 bases, the J end lost 4 bases, and 14 bases lay between the germline ends. The CDR3 bases are TGTGCCAGCAGTTTGCAGGGGCGCGTCGCAGATACGCAGTATTTT. Translated, it gives CASSLQGRVADTQYF. Full variable domain (outside the CDR3, taken from reference TRBV28 and TRBJ2-3): DVKVTQSSRYLVKRTGEKVFLECVQDMDHENMFWYRQDPGLGLRLIYFSYDVKMKEKGDIPEGYSVSREKKERFSLILESASTNQTSMYLCASSLQGRVADTQYFGPGTRLTVL.

This rearrangement joins TRBV27 to TRBJ2-7; 9 positions agree with TRBD2. The V gene's germline CDR1 is MNHEY and CDR2 SMNVEV (reference sequence). There are 15 residues in the CDR3. J gave up 1 base and V 7 bases, and 8 bases lay outside the gene matches. The chain's CDR3 is CASKSPTSGSYEQYF. The CDR3 DNA is TGTGCCAGCAAATCCCCGACTAGCGGTTCCTACGAGCAGTACTTC.

This rearrangement joins TRBV28 to TRBJ2-3, with D possibly matching TRBD2 (5 bases). There are 13 residues in the CDR3. Germline values: CDR1 MDHEN, CDR2 SYDVKM. V lost 4 bases and J 1 base, leaving 6 bases between the germline ends. DNA for the CDR3: TGTGCCAGCAGTTGGCGGGGCACAGATACGCAGTATTTT. Protein product: CASSWRGTDTQYF.

The gene calls are TRBV5-1 and TRBJ2-1; 7 bases are shared with TRBD2. The trim removed 3 bases at V and 5 bases at J, leaving 14 bases unmatched. This CDR3 comprises 17 residues. CDR1 is SGHRS, CDR2 YFSETQ, per germline. CDR3 DNA: TGCGCCAGCAGCTATCGCGGGAGAACCGTCACCGACAATGAGCAGTTCTTC. Protein product: CASSYRGRTVTDNEQFF.

The rearrangement links TRBV27 to TRBJ2-2; TRBD2 agrees at 7 bases. The germline V gene has CDR1 MNHEY and CDR2 SMNVEV (reference sequence). There are 15 residues in the CDR3. Trimming took 6 bases from V and 4 from J; bases not matched to a gene: 8. The CDR3 loop is CASSPLGLLTGELFF. The CDR3 DNA reads as TGTGCCAGCAGCCCCCTGGGACTACTCACCGGGGAGCTGTTTTTT.

This chain links TRBV7-8 with TRBJ2-1; weak D call: TRBD2 (5 bases). V was shortened by 0 bases and J by 8 bases, with 11 bases between the two germline ends. The germline V gene encodes CDR1 SGHVS and CDR2 FQNEAQ. There are 14 residues in the CDR3. In DNA form, the CDR3 reads TGTGCCAGCAGCTTAGCGCTTTGGGGAGATGAGCAGTTCTTC. It is translated as CASSLALWGDEQFF.

The genes are TRBV5-4 and TRBJ1-2, with D unresolved. This CDR3 is 12 amino acids long. Looked up from germline, CDR1 is SGHNT and CDR2 is YYREEE (reference sequence). The ends were cut back, 0 bases at V and 8 bases at J, with 8 bases in the middle. In DNA, the CDR3 is TGTGCCAGCAGCTTGGCCGGGATAGGCTACACCTTC. This sequence encodes CASSLAGIGYTF.

V is TRBV6-5 and J is TRBJ2-7; D is perhaps TRBD1 (6 bases). Germline loops: CDR1 MNHEY, CDR2 SVGAGI. V was shortened by 5 bases and J by 0 bases, with 11 bases between the two germline ends. This CDR3 is 14 amino acids long. The chain's CDR3 is CASSPLQGSYEQYF. The DNA for the CDR3 is TGTGCCAGCAGTCCTCTACAGGGCTCCTACGAGCAGTACTTC.

The V call is TRBV28, the J call TRBJ2-2; 8 bases are shared with TRBD1. The V and J ends lost 10 bases and 5 bases, in that order; junction bases with no gene match: 6. Germline V lookup: CDR1 MDHEN, CDR2 SYDVKM. CDR3 length: 13 amino acids. The CDR3 spells CAIRTGRTGELFF. The CDR3 nucleotides are TGTGCCATAAGGACAGGGCGTACCGGGGAGCTGTTTTTT.

This chain links TRBV19 with TRBJ2-7, with 7 bases that match TRBD2. Losses at the gene ends were 5 bases for V and 12 bases for J; bases not matched to a gene: 10. Germline V lookup: CDR1 LNHDA, CDR2 SQIVND (reference sequence). This CDR3 contains 12 residues. CDR3 in amino acids: CASSSGGDRRYF. The CDR3 bases are TGTGCCAGTAGTTCGGGGGGAGATCGACGGTACTTC.

This clone was seen just once. The chain has TRBV5-1 and TRBJ1-4, with D uncertain. Germline CDR1 is SGHRS and CDR2 is YFSETQ. V gave up 0 bases and J gave up 5 bases, with 8 bases separating them. The CDR3 covers 14 residues. The CDR3: CASSLGQDNEKLFF. The CDR3 nucleotides read TGCGCCAGCAGCTTGGGACAAGACAATGAAAAACTGTTTTTT.

The chain carries TRBV4-3 and TRBJ2-1; 7 positions match TRBD1. Germline V lookup: CDR1 LGHNA, CDR2 YSLEER. The CDR3 has 16 amino acids. The ends lost 4 bases at V and 1 base at J; junction bases unmatched: 7. The CDR3 DNA reads TGCGCCAGCAGCCGGGGGACAGCCGATTCCTACAATGAGCAGTTCTTC. It translates to CASSRGTADSYNEQFF.

A note on this clone: Other DNA sequences in this specimen translate into the identical CDR3. The chain carries TRBV4-1 and TRBJ1-2, with no clear D. The germline gives CDR1 MGHRA, CDR2 YSYEKL. The CDR3 consists of 16 residues. V was pared by 3 bases and J by 0 bases, with 14 bases between. The CDR3 sequence: CASSHNPGVSNYGYTF. The CDR3 region has the DNA TGCGCCAGCAGCCACAACCCCGGGGTCTCTAACTATGGCTACACCTTC.

The rearrangement joins TRBV5-1 to TRBJ2-3; the D gene is possibly TRBD2 (7 bases). The CDR3 length is 16 residues. From germline, CDR1 is SGHRS and CDR2 YFSETQ. V was cut by 0 bases and J by 2 bases, with 13 bases left in between. The CDR3 reads CASSLGRGGYTDTQYF. In DNA form, the CDR3 reads TGCGCCAGCAGCTTGGGTCGCGGGGGCTACACAGATACGCAGTATTTT.

The chain links TRBV19 to TRBJ1-3; 7 bases agree with TRBD1. V dropped 6 bases and J dropped 0; count of bases not matched to a gene: 5. This CDR3 is 15 amino acids long. The germline V gene has CDR1 LNHDA and CDR2 SQIVND (reference sequence). CDR3 region: CASRLQGFSGNTIYF. In DNA, the CDR3 is TGTGCCAGTAGATTACAGGGGTTCTCTGGAAACACCATATATTTT.

The CDR3 sequence is CASSQDWTSPERELFF. CDR3 sequence (DNA): TGCGCCAGCAGCCAAGATTGGACTAGCCCGGAGAGGGAGCTGTTTTTT. The chain joins TRBV4-3 to TRBJ2-2; TRBD2 agrees at 8 bases. Losses at the gene ends were 0 bases for V and 9 bases for J; bases not matched to a gene: 9. Germline CDR1 LGHNA, CDR2 YSLEER. The CDR3 loop spans 16 amino acids.

V usage is TRBV6-4 and J usage is TRBJ2-3; D unclear. Trimming removed 4 bases at V and 5 bases at J, with 10 bases between. The CDR3 has 13 residues. Germline V gene sequence: CDR1 MRHNA, CDR2 SNTAGT. CDR3 sequence (DNA): TGTGCCAGCAGTGCGTCAGTTCGAGATACGCAGTATTTT. Amino acid sequence: CASSASVRDTQYF.

The chain carries TRBV7-3 and TRBJ2-3; TRBD2 agrees at 8 bases. Looked up from germline, CDR1 is SGHTA and CDR2 is FQGTGA. After removal of 4 bases from V and 0 bases from J, the junction contained 3 bases not matched to a gene. The CDR3 loop spans 15 amino acids. The CDR3, as DNA: TGTGCCAGCAGCTCACTAGCGGTTAGCACAGATACGCAGTATTTT. It yields the protein CASSSLAVSTDTQYF.

V usage is TRBV7-2 and J usage is TRBJ2-4; 7 nucleotides align to TRBD1. This CDR3 is built from 16 residues. J was trimmed by 3 bases and V by 4 bases; bases with no gene match: 9. Germline-derived CDR1 and CDR2 are SGHTA and FQGNSA. The DNA for the CDR3 is TGTGCCAGCAGCTCCCACAGGGGTATTGTCAAAAACATTCAGTACTTC. Encoded protein: CASSSHRGIVKNIQYF.

CDR3 DNA: TGTGCCAGCAGCGCATTGGGGGGTGAAGCTTTCTTT. Protein: CASSALGGEAFF. V and J are TRBV7-2 and TRBJ1-1; a possible D gene is TRBD1 (5 bases). Germline CDR1 and CDR2: SGHTA and FQGNSA. The CDR3 sequence is 12 residues long. Trimming left V 5 bases short and J 7 bases short, with 11 bases between.

The CDR3 loop is CASSVGTSGSAETQYF. CDR3 bases: TGTGCCAGCAGCGTAGGAACTAGCGGGAGTGCAGAGACCCAGTACTTC. This chain connects TRBV9 to TRBJ2-5, with 11 bases lining up with TRBD2. With 0 bases clipped from V and 4 bases from J, the junction kept 5 bases outside the gene matches. The CDR3 loop spans 16 amino acids. Germline CDR1 is SGDLS and CDR2 is YYNGEE.

The genes are TRBV28 and TRBJ2-1, with 8 bases lining up with TRBD1. Germline CDR1 MDHEN, CDR2 SYDVKM. The J segment lost 7 bases and the V segment lost 3 bases, leaving 14 bases of the junction unmatched. CDR3 size: 17 residues. The CDR3 is CASSLFDRGAKGNEQFF. CDR3 DNA: TGTGCCAGCAGTTTGTTTGACAGGGGCGCTAAAGGAAATGAGCAGTTCTTC.

The chain employs TRBV7-2 and TRBJ1-1, with 9 bases fitting TRBD1. CDR1 is SGHTA and CDR2 is FQGNSA in the germline V gene. The CDR3 runs 17 residues. The junction had 17 bases not matched to a gene; V was cut back by 6 bases and J by 6 bases. As DNA, the CDR3 is TGTGCCAGCAGTGGGTTCCCCGGGACAGGGTTGAGCGCTGAAGCTTTCTTT. Translation: CASSGFPGTGLSAEAFF. Combining the CDR3 with reference TRBV7-2 and TRBJ1-1 gives the whole variable domain GAGVSQSPSNKVTEKGKDVELRCDPISGHTALYWYRQSLGQGLEFLIYFQGNSAPDKSGLPSDRFSAERTGGSVSTLTIQRTQQEDSAVYLCASSGFPGTGLSAEAFFGQGTRLTVV.

This clone was observed a single time. The genes are TRBV5-1 and TRBJ2-3, with TRBD2 identical over 12 bases. The germline gives CDR1 SGHRS, CDR2 YFSETQ. The CDR3 spans 18 residues. Trimming removed 0 bases from V and 3 bases from J; junction bases left unmatched: 8. CDR3 in DNA: TGCGCCAGCAGCTTGGTTCGGACTAGCGGGATGATTACAGATACGCAGTATTTT. As protein: CASSLVRTSGMITDTQYF.

The chain recombines TRBV5-1 with TRBJ1-1, with 7 nucleotides matching TRBD1. The CDR3 has 14 amino acids. V lost 4 bases, J lost 1 base, and 4 bases stayed unmatched. Germline CDR1 reads SGHRS; CDR2 reads YFSETQ. The CDR3 DNA follows: TGCGCCAGCAGCCCCCGGGACAGGAACACTGAAGCTTTCTTT. Its translation: CASSPRDRNTEAFF. Variable domain in full (rest from reference TRBV5-1 and TRBJ1-1): KAGVTQTPRYLIKTRGQQVTLSCSPISGHRSVSWYQQTPGQGLQFLFEYFSETQRNKGNFPGRFSGRQFSNSRSEMNVSTLELGDSALYLCASSPRDRNTEAFFGQGTRLTVV.

This chain joins TRBV1 and TRBJ2-7; the table's D call, TRBD1, was not checked against the DNA. TRBV1 constitutes a pseudogene. This CDR3 comprises 17 residues. DNA of the CDR3: TGCACCAGCAGCCGAGATTCGGGACACGATAGCTCCTACGAGCAGTACTTC. It encodes CTSSRDSGHDSSYEQYF.